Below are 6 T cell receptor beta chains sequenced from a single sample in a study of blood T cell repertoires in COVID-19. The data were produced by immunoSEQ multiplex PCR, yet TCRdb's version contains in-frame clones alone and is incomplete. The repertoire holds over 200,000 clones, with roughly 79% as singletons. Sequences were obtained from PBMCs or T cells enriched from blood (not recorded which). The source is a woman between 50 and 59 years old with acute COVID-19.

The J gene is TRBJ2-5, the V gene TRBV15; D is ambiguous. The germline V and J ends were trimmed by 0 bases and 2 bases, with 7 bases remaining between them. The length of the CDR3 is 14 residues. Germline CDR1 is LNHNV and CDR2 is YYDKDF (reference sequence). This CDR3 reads CATSRDAEQETQYF. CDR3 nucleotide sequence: TGTGCCACCAGCAGAGACGCGGAACAAGAGACCCAGTACTTC.

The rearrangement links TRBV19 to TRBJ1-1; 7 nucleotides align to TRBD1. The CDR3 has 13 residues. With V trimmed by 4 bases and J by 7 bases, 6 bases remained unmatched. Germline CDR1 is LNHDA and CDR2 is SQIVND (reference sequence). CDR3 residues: CASSTGQKVEAFF. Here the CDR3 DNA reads TGTGCCAGTAGTACGGGACAGAAAGTTGAAGCTTTCTTT.

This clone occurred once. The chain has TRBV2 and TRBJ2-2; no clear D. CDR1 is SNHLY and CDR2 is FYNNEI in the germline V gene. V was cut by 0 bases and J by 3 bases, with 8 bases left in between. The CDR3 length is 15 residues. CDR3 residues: CASSEAEQYTGELFF. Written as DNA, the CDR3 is TGTGCCAGCAGTGAAGCGGAGCAGTACACCGGGGAGCTGTTTTTT. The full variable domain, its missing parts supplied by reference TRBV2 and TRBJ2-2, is EPEVTQTPSHQVTQMGQEVILRCVPISNHLYFYWYRQILGQKVEFLVSFYNNEISEKSEIFDDQFSVERPDGSNFTLKIRSTKLEDSAMYFCASSEAEQYTGELFFGEGSRLTVL.

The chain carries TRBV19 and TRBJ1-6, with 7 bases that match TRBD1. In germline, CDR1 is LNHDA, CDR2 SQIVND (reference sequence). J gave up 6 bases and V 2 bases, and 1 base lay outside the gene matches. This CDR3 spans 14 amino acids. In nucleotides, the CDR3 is TGTGCCAGTAGTATAACAGGGGCTAATTCACCCCTCCACTTT. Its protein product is CASSITGANSPLHF.

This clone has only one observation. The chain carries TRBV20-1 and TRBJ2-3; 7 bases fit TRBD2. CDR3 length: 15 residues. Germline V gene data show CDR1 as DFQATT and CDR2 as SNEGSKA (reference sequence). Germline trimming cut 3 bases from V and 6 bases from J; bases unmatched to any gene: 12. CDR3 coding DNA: TGCAGTGCTAGTTCCTCTAGCGGAGGGGAGGATACGCAGTATTTT. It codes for CSASSSSGGEDTQYF.

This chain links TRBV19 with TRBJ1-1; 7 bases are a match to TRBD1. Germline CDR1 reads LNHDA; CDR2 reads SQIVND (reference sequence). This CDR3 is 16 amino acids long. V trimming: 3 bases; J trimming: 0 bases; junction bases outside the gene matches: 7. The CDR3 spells CASSISGGSMNTEAFF. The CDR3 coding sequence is TGTGCCAGTAGTATTTCAGGGGGGAGCATGAACACTGAAGCTTTCTTT.